Listed below are T cell receptor beta chains from one sample, sequenced in a study of cytomegalovirus exposure and HLA in healthy donors. Profiling relied on immunoSEQ multiplex PCR, and the TCRdb table lists in-frame clones only, not all of them. This table has 110,000 or so clones, around 77% appearing once. Sequenced material: PBMCs. The source is a man aged 40-49 years in good health and CMV-seropositive. CDR3s include the opening cysteine and the closing phenylalanine or tryptophan. A D gene is named only where the DNA matches it firmly. The listing skips clone size in some rows; elsewhere it reads once, few, many or a size class.

DNA: TGTGCCAGCAGGCGCAGGGGGCTTAGCACAGATACGCAGTATTTT; CDR3: CASRRRGLSTDTQYF; length: 15; D: TRBD1; size: -; V: TRBV5-5; J: TRBJ2-3
DNA: TGTGCCAGCAGTTACTCCTTCCGGGAGCAGTACTTC; CDR3: CASSYSFREQYF; length: 12; D: -; size: -; V: TRBV6-6; J: TRBJ2-7
DNA: TGTGCCAGCAGCGTAGACGGCAGGGCCGCTAACTATGGCTACACCTTC; CDR3: CASSVDGRAANYGYTF; length: 16; D: -; size: -; V: TRBV9; J: TRBJ1-2
DNA: TGTGCCAGCAGTGGCGACAGGGGGCCTGGTGCAACTAATGAAAAACTGTTTTTT; CDR3: CASSGDRGPGATNEKLFF; length: 18; D: TRBD1; size: few; V: TRBV2; J: TRBJ1-4
DNA: TGTGCCAGCAGCTTGTACGGGACAGGGGTCGAGCAGTACTTC; CDR3: CASSLYGTGVEQYF; length: 14; D: TRBD1; size: -; V: TRBV7-2; J: TRBJ2-7
DNA: TGTGCCAGTAGTACCGGACAGGGAGGCACCGGGGAGCTGTTTTTT; CDR3: CASSTGQGGTGELFF; length: 15; D: TRBD1; size: -; V: TRBV19; J: TRBJ2-2
DNA: TGCGCCAGCAGCCATTCAGGGACAGCCGGCCAAGAGACCCAGTACTTC; CDR3: CASSHSGTAGQETQYF; length: 16; D: TRBD1; size: few; V: TRBV4-3; J: TRBJ2-5
DNA: TGTGCCAGCCAAGCCCAGGGACAGGGGAGTGGTGAAGCTTTCTTT; CDR3: CASQAQGQGSGEAFF; length: 15; D: TRBD1; size: -; V: TRBV13; J: TRBJ1-1
DNA: TGTGCCAGCAGCTCCAGCGTTGAGGTGGGGCAGGGTGAAAAACTGTTTTTT; CDR3: CASSSSVEVGQGEKLFF; length: 17; D: -; size: -; V: TRBV7-6; J: TRBJ1-4
DNA: TGTGCCAGCAGTGTGCCAACAGGGGGAAATGAAAAACTGTTTTTT; CDR3: CASSVPTGGNEKLFF; length: 15; D: TRBD1; size: -; V: TRBV6-6; J: TRBJ1-4
DNA: TGTGCCAGCAGTTACGGGGAGGCGGTGAACACTGAAGCTTTCTTT; CDR3: CASSYGEAVNTEAFF; length: 15; D: -; size: few; V: TRBV6-5; J: TRBJ1-1
DNA: TGTGCCAGCAGCTCCTGGGACAGAGTGGAAGGCGAGCAGTACTTC; CDR3: CASSSWDRVEGEQYF; length: 15; D: TRBD1; size: -; V: TRBV7-2; J: TRBJ2-7
DNA: TGTGCCAGCAGCCCCGAGACAGGGGCCTACGAGCAGTACTTC; CDR3: CASSPETGAYEQYF; length: 14; D: TRBD1; size: -; V: TRBV7-2; J: TRBJ2-7
DNA: TGTGCCAGCAGTTTTCGTCCGGTAAACATTCAGTACTTC; CDR3: CASSFRPVNIQYF; length: 13; D: -; size: -; V: TRBV28; J: TRBJ2-4
DNA: TGCGCCAGCAGCCAAGGGGACAGCTCTGGGGCCAACGTCCTGACTTTC; CDR3: CASSQGDSSGANVLTF; length: 16; D: TRBD1; size: many; V: TRBV4-3; J: TRBJ2-6
DNA: TGTGCCAGCAGTTTAGAGGGGTCCGGGACAGGCGAGCAGTACTTC; CDR3: CASSLEGSGTGEQYF; length: 15; D: TRBD1; size: -; V: TRBV28; J: TRBJ2-7
DNA: TGTGCCAGCAGGACGGGCGGGGATGGGGCCAACGTCCTGACTTTC; CDR3: CASRTGGDGANVLTF; length: 15; D: -; size: -; V: TRBV28; J: TRBJ2-6
DNA: TGTGCCAGCAGCCAATACCAGGGTTTAGGGGAAAAACTGTTTTTT; CDR3: CASSQYQGLGEKLFF; length: 15; D: -; size: -; V: TRBV14; J: TRBJ1-4
DNA: TGTGCTAGCAGCTTAGACGCGGGACAGCCCCAGCATTTT; CDR3: CASSLDAGQPQHF; length: 13; D: -; size: once; V: TRBV7-7; J: TRBJ1-5
DNA: TGTGCCACCAGCAGTCCTCGTAACGAACGAGGCTACGAGCAGTACTTC; CDR3: CATSSPRNERGYEQYF; length: 16; D: -; size: -; V: TRBV15; J: TRBJ2-7
DNA: TGTGCTAGTGGTTTGGGTTCGGACATACCAAATACGCAGTATTTT; CDR3: CASGLGSDIPNTQYF; length: 15; D: -; size: -; V: TRBV12-5; J: TRBJ2-3
DNA: TGTGCCAGCAGCCCTTTTGAAGCGGGGGGAAGGCAGTTCTTC; CDR3: CASSPFEAGGRQFF; length: 14; D: TRBD2; size: -; V: TRBV7-9; J: TRBJ2-1
DNA: TGCAGCGTTGAAGGGGGGCTACCGTCGGGCTACACCTTC; CDR3: CSVEGGLPSGYTF; length: 13; D: -; size: -; V: TRBV29-1; J: TRBJ1-2
DNA: TGTGCCAGCTCTCTCGACAGGGTGGACACTGAAGCTTTCTTT; CDR3: CASSLDRVDTEAFF; length: 14; D: TRBD1; size: once; V: TRBV18; J: TRBJ1-1
DNA: TGTGCCAGCAGCTGGGACAGGGGACTAACCACCTCTGGGGCCAACGTCCTGACTTTC; CDR3: CASSWDRGLTTSGANVLTF; length: 19; D: TRBD1; size: -; V: TRBV5-6; J: TRBJ2-6
DNA: TGTGCCATCAGTGAGGACAGGGATTCACCCCTCCACTTT; CDR3: CAISEDRDSPLHF; length: 13; D: TRBD1; size: -; V: TRBV10-3; J: TRBJ1-6
DNA: TGTGCCAGCAGGACGACAGGGGGCTCCAGCTATGGCTACACCTTC; CDR3: CASRTTGGSSYGYTF; length: 15; D: TRBD1; size: few; V: TRBV28; J: TRBJ1-2
DNA: TGTGCCATCAGTGACGCGACAGGATGGGCGGCCTACGAGCAGTACTTC; CDR3: CAISDATGWAAYEQYF; length: 16; D: -; size: -; V: TRBV10-3; J: TRBJ2-7
DNA: TGCGCCAGCAGCCCCAGAGAGGCGAACACCGGGGAGCTGTTTTTT; CDR3: CASSPREANTGELFF; length: 15; D: -; size: -; V: TRBV4-3; J: TRBJ2-2
DNA: TGTGCCAGCAGCCAAGATGACAGAAACTCCGGGGAGCTGTTTTTT; CDR3: CASSQDDRNSGELFF; length: 15; D: -; size: once; V: TRBV4-2; J: TRBJ2-2
DNA: TGTGCCACCAGCAGAAAAGCGGGGGCTCGTACCGGGGAGCTGTTTTTT; CDR3: CATSRKAGARTGELFF; length: 16; D: TRBD2; size: -; V: TRBV15; J: TRBJ2-2
DNA: TGTGCCTGGAGTAGACAGGGGTTGACTGAAGCTTTCTTT; CDR3: CAWSRQGLTEAFF; length: 13; D: TRBD1; size: few; V: TRBV30; J: TRBJ1-1
DNA: TGTGCTAGCAGCGGAGACAGGGGGGGCGAGCAGTACTTC; CDR3: CASSGDRGGEQYF; length: 13; D: TRBD1; size: once; V: TRBV7-7; J: TRBJ2-7
DNA: TGTGCCAGCAGTTTTCGACTAGCGGGGGTGACCCAGGAGGGGACGCAGTATTTT; CDR3: CASSFRLAGVTQEGTQYF; length: 18; D: TRBD2; size: -; V: TRBV27; J: TRBJ2-3
DNA: TGTGCCAGCAGCGGCCAGAGGACAGGGCGGAACACTGAAGCTTTCTTT; CDR3: CASSGQRTGRNTEAFF; length: 16; D: TRBD1; size: once; V: TRBV7-9; J: TRBJ1-1
DNA: TGTGCCAGCGTAGTCGGGTACGAGCAGTACTTC; CDR3: CASVVGYEQYF; length: 11; D: -; size: -; V: TRBV2; J: TRBJ2-7
DNA: TGTGCCAGCTCACCCCAGCGGGGGGGCGGGCAGTACTTC; CDR3: CASSPQRGGGQYF; length: 13; D: TRBD2; size: -; V: TRBV18; J: TRBJ2-7
DNA: TGTGCCAGCAGTACTAGCGACCTTGAGCAGTTCTTC; CDR3: CASSTSDLEQFF; length: 12; D: TRBD2; size: few; V: TRBV6-6; J: TRBJ2-1
DNA: TGTGCCACCAGCAAACCGACAGGGAACTATGGCTACACCTTC; CDR3: CATSKPTGNYGYTF; length: 14; D: TRBD1; size: -; V: TRBV15; J: TRBJ1-2
DNA: TGTGCCAGTAGTCGACAGCTACTTAGCAATCAGCCCCAGCATTTT; CDR3: CASSRQLLSNQPQHF; length: 15; D: -; size: -; V: TRBV19; J: TRBJ1-5
DNA: TGCGCCAACTTTGGTCGGCGGAAGAAGAACACTGAAGCTTTCTTT; CDR3: CANFGRRKKNTEAFF; length: 15; D: -; size: -; V: TRBV23-1; J: TRBJ1-1
DNA: TGTGCCAGTAGTACCTCGGACAGCCACGAGCAGTACTTC; CDR3: CASSTSDSHEQYF; length: 13; D: -; size: -; V: TRBV19; J: TRBJ2-7
DNA: TGTGCCAGCAGAACCCGGGACACCTCTAATGAAAAACTGTTTTTT; CDR3: CASRTRDTSNEKLFF; length: 15; D: -; size: -; V: TRBV6-5; J: TRBJ1-4
DNA: TGTTCCAGCAGCTCCACCGACAGGGTATTCACAGATACGCAGTATTTT; CDR3: CSSSSTDRVFTDTQYF; length: 16; D: TRBD1; size: few; V: TRBV7-9; J: TRBJ2-3
DNA: TGTGCCAGCAGTTTATGGGGACAAGTAAATCAGCCCCAGCATTTT; CDR3: CASSLWGQVNQPQHF; length: 15; D: -; size: -; V: TRBV27; J: TRBJ1-5
DNA: TGTGCCAGCAGCCCGACAGGTCGAACCTACGAGCAGTACTTC; CDR3: CASSPTGRTYEQYF; length: 14; D: -; size: few; V: TRBV11-2; J: TRBJ2-7
DNA: TGTGCCAGCAGCCCCCGGGGCGGGGGGAATCAGCCCCAGCATTTT; CDR3: CASSPRGGGNQPQHF; length: 15; D: -; size: -; V: TRBV7-2; J: TRBJ1-5
DNA: TGCGCCAGCAGCAACGACAGGGAAGCGGGTCCCGGGGAGCTGTTTTTT; CDR3: CASSNDREAGPGELFF; length: 16; D: -; size: -; V: TRBV10-2; J: TRBJ2-2
DNA: TGTGCCAGCAACCCCGTAGGGGCCCCAGATACGCAGTATTTT; CDR3: CASNPVGAPDTQYF; length: 14; D: -; size: -; V: TRBV5-6; J: TRBJ2-3
DNA: TGTGCCAGCTCGCCGGGACAGGGAGGGATTGGGGGAGGTCAGCCCCAGCATTTT; CDR3: CASSPGQGGIGGGQPQHF; length: 18; D: TRBD1; size: -; V: TRBV18; J: TRBJ1-5
DNA: TGTGCCAGCAGCGGGGGCGGGGGCACGAACACTGAAGCTTTCTTT; CDR3: CASSGGGGTNTEAFF; length: 15; D: -; size: -; V: TRBV5-4; J: TRBJ1-1